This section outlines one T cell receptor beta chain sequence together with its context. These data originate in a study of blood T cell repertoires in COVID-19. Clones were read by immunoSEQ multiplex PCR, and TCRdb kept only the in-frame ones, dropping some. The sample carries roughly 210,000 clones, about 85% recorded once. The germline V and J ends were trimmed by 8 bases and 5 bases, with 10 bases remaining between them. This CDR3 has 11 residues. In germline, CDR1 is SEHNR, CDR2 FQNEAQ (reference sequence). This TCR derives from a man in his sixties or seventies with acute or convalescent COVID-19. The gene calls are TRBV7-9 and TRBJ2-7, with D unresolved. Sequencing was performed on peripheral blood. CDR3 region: CASGNSHEQYF. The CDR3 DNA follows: TGTGCCAGCGGCAATTCCCACGAGCAGTACTTC.